This T cell receptor (beta chain) was identified during a study of tumor-infiltrating lymphocytes in localized non-small cell lung cancer. Study-wide findings and caveats: Available tissue quantity limited TCR sequencing to a patient subset.

Concerning this clone: Its antigen is not known.

Some clones are missing from TCRdb's copy, which holds only in-frame ones; the method was immunoSEQ multiplex PCR. The top ten clones hold 7.8% of a sample with about 11,000 clones, approximately 86% of them seen once. The V end lost 0 bases, the J end lost 2 bases, and 9 bases lay between the germline ends. This CDR3 spans 15 amino acids. Germline loops: CDR1 KGHSH, CDR2 LQKENI. Sample: uninvolved lung tissue not adjacent to the tumor. The chain carries TRBV18 and TRBJ2-3, with D maybe TRBD1 (6 bases). The receptor was isolated from a human donor with non-small cell lung cancer. The CDR3 region is CASSPPGQNTDTQYF. The DNA of the CDR3 is TGTGCCAGCTCACCACCAGGACAGAACACAGATACGCAGTATTTT. Complete variable domain (other parts from reference TRBV18 and TRBJ2-3): NAGVMQNPRHLVRRRGQEARLRCSPMKGHSHVYWYRQLPEEGLKFMVYLQKENIIDESGMPKERFSAEFPKEGPSILRIQQVVRGDSAAYFCASSPPGQNTDTQYFGPGTRLTVL.